Shown below are 29 T cell receptor beta chains from a single sample sequenced in a study of regulatory T cells in long-lasting Graves disease. TCR beta libraries were built with iRepertoire HTBI primers and Arm-PCR of CDR3 regions. MiXCR, applied by TCRdb to the multiplex PCR reads, yields one record per CDR3 protein. This table has a few hundred thousand distinct CDR3 sequences, roughly 25% appearing once. As for time point: persistent/refractory GD, antithyroid drugs over 5 years with positive TRAb. The TCR library used RNA extracted from PBMCs. The starting material was peripheral blood mononuclear cells (PBMCs), obtained when the disease was refractory, from a patient treated with antithyroid drugs. The receptors shown here come from a woman aged 40 to 50 with Graves disease.

The chain employs TRBV15 and TRBJ2-5; D call uncertain. Germline CDR1 is LNHNV and CDR2 is YYDKDF (reference sequence). The CDR3 covers 13 residues. The V end lost 0 bases, the J end lost 5 bases, and 7 bases lay between the germline ends. The CDR3 DNA reads TGTGCCACCAGCAGAGATGAACTGGAGACCCAGTACTTC. It translates to CATSRDELETQYF.

This clonotype has a count of ten or more. One end of the junction varies from germline; a read error may be responsible. The chain has TRBV28 and TRBJ2-4; TRBD1 or TRBD2 may be the D gene (6 bases each). This CDR3 is built from 17 residues. CDR1 and CDR2 (germline): MDHEN, SYDVKM. DNA of the CDR3: TGTGCCAACAGTTCCACGTCTCCGGGGGCGGCCAAAAACATTCAGTACTTC. Protein sequence: CANSSTSPGAAKNIQYF.

J is TRBJ2-7 and V is TRBV5-1; possibly TRBD2 for D (6 bases). Germline V lookup: CDR1 SGHRS, CDR2 YFSETQ. V was shortened by 2 bases and J by 3 bases, with 15 bases between the two germline ends. This CDR3 is 15 amino acids long. CDR3 coding DNA: TGCGCCAGCAGCTTTCTGACCGGGAGAATCTACGAGCAGTACTTC. It encodes CASSFLTGRIYEQYF.

This clonotype was picked up many times. The chain recombines TRBV2 with TRBJ2-1; 7 nucleotides align to TRBD2. In germline, CDR1 is SNHLY, CDR2 FYNNEI. V gave up 9 bases and J gave up 11 bases; unmatched junction bases: 16. This CDR3 contains 14 residues. CDR3 coding DNA: TGTGCCAGTCATGTACTAGCGCAAGACTTTAAGCAGTTCTTC. This sequence encodes CASHVLAQDFKQFF.

This clonotype was seen a handful of times. This rearrangement joins TRBV6-1 to TRBJ1-1; TRBD1 matches 8 bases. The CDR3 sequence is 14 residues long. J lost 4 bases, V lost 5 bases, and 6 bases had no gene match. The V gene's germline CDR1 is MNHNS and CDR2 SASEGT. CDR3 in DNA: TGTGCCAGCAGTCGACAGGGGAGTAGCACTGAAGCTTTCTTT. This codes for CASSRQGSSTEAFF.

At least ten counts were recorded for this clonotype. The rearrangement joins TRBV12-3 or TRBV12-4 to TRBJ1-6; TRBD1 might be the D (6 bases). Deletions cut 5 bases from V and 10 bases from J, with 15 bases between. The CDR3 has 14 residues. CDR3 DNA sequence: TGTGCCAGCAGTGGACCGGCGGGGGGCTCACCCCTCCACTTT. Protein sequence: CASSGPAGGSPLHF.

This clonotype was seen many times. CDR3 in DNA: TGTGCCAGCAGCTCTCCTGGCCAGCTGTGGTACGAGCAGTACTTC. This gives the protein CASSSPGQLWYEQYF. V is TRBV11-2 and J is TRBJ2-7; D gene unclear. Germline V gives CDR1 SGHAT, CDR2 FQNNGV. This CDR3 region has 15 residues. V was cut by 4 bases and J by 4 bases, with 17 bases left in between.

Note on this clonotype: This could be a read error, since a much larger clone is one nucleotide away. The chain combines TRBV12-3 or TRBV12-4 with TRBJ2-5; 9 nucleotides match TRBD2. CDR3 length equals 15 residues. DNA for the CDR3: TGTGCCGGCAGCTTAGTAGCGGGAGTCCGGGAGACCCAGTACTTC. It encodes CAGSLVAGVRETQYF.

The sample holds many counts of this clonotype. The gene calls are TRBV2 and TRBJ1-5; TRBD1 is a possible D gene (5 bases). From germline, CDR1 is SNHLY and CDR2 FYNNEI. Trimming removed 3 bases from V and 6 bases from J, with 15 bases in between. CDR3 length: 15 amino acids. DNA of the CDR3: TGTGCCAGCAGTGACAGGGCGTATAGTAGTCAGCCCCAGCATTTT. Translating gives CASSDRAYSSQPQHF. Combining the CDR3 with reference TRBV2 and TRBJ1-5 gives the whole variable domain EPEVTQTPSHQVTQMGQEVILRCVPISNHLYFYWYRQILGQKVEFLVSFYNNEISEKSEIFDDQFSVERPDGSNFTLKIRSTKLEDSAMYFCASSDRAYSSQPQHFGDGTRLSIL.

This clonotype was picked up many times. This rearrangement joins TRBV6-1 to TRBJ2-5; tentatively, D is TRBD2 (6 bases). Trimming took 5 bases from V and 6 from J, leaving 13 bases between them. This CDR3 has 13 residues. Germline V CDR1 and CDR2: MNHNS, SASEGT. The DNA of the CDR3 is TGTGCCAGCAGTATCCTAGCGCCTAAGACCCAGTACTTC. The encoded protein is CASSILAPKTQYF.

The V call is TRBV18, the J call TRBJ2-1; D remains unclear. V lost 0 bases to trimming and J lost 3 bases, with 3 bases between them. The CDR3 length is 13 residues. Germline values: CDR1 KGHSH, CDR2 LQKENI. The CDR3 sequence: CASSPPSYNEQFF. The CDR3 nucleotides read TGTGCCAGCTCACCACCTAGCTACAATGAGCAGTTCTTC.

The V and J genes are TRBV19 and TRBJ1-6, with TRBD1 identical over 8 bases. With 7 bases clipped from V and 8 bases from J, the junction kept 13 bases outside the gene matches. The CDR3 sequence is 16 residues long. CDR1 LNHDA and CDR2 SQIVND come from the germline V gene (reference sequence). CDR3 sequence (DNA): TGTGCCAGTATCCGACAGGGGATGCTGGGTTATTCACCCCTCCACTTT. Protein product: CASIRQGMLGYSPLHF.

This clonotype has a count of ten or more. The chain recombines TRBV25-1 with TRBJ1-1; D is ambiguous. V lost 6 bases to trimming and J lost 2 bases, with 13 bases between them. Germline CDR1 and CDR2: MGHDK and SYGVNS. This CDR3 is 14 amino acids long. CDR3 sequence: CASRRLSENTEAFF. CDR3 sequence (DNA): TGTGCCAGCAGACGGCTAAGCGAAAACACTGAAGCTTTCTTT.

This clonotype was detected a few times. The chain is built from TRBV29-1 and TRBJ1-4; no reliable D call. CDR1 SQVTM and CDR2 ANQGSEA come from the germline V gene. The CDR3 has 11 amino acids. V was pared by 6 bases and J by 8 bases, with 10 bases between. CDR3 nucleotides: TGCAGCGTACGATTAGCCGAAAAACTGTTTTTT. Translated: CSVRLAEKLFF.

This clonotype was detected a few times. The chain carries TRBV7-9 and TRBJ2-7, with D unresolved. CDR3 length equals 13 residues. V lost 5 bases, J lost 2 bases, and 10 bases lay in between. Germline V gene sequence: CDR1 SEHNR, CDR2 FQNEAQ (reference sequence). DNA for the CDR3: TGTGCCAGCAGCAAAGAAGGGCCCTACGAGCAGTACTTC. Its protein product is CASSKEGPYEQYF.

This clonotype was counted a few times. This rearrangement joins TRBV20-1 to TRBJ2-5; TRBD2 matches at 11 bases. The trim removed 0 bases at V and 4 bases at J, leaving 10 bases unmatched. From germline, CDR1 is DFQATT and CDR2 SNEGSKA (reference sequence). This CDR3 comprises 17 residues. The CDR3 coding sequence is TGCAGTGCTAGAGATAGAGGAACTAGCGGGAGAAGAGAGACCCAGTACTTC. This translates into CSARDRGTSGRRETQYF.

The table lists this clonotype with many counts. The rearrangement uses TRBV27 and TRBJ2-5, with D possibly matching TRBD1 (6 bases). V was clipped by 5 bases and J by 5 bases, with 21 bases between them. From germline, CDR1 is MNHEY and CDR2 SMNVEV (reference sequence). This CDR3 has 16 residues. The DNA of the CDR3 is TGTGCCAGCAGTCAAACCGGGACACGCCTGGCGGAGACCCAGTACTTC. Encoded protein: CASSQTGTRLAETQYF.

This clonotype was counted many times. The genes are TRBV6-1 and TRBJ2-7, with 11 positions matching TRBD2. This CDR3 has 15 residues. The junction had 6 bases not matched to a gene; V was cut back by 7 bases and J by 1 base. Germline V lookup: CDR1 MNHNS, CDR2 SASEGT. Here the CDR3 DNA reads TGTGCCAGCACCGACGGGACTAGCGGTTCCTACGAGCAGTACTTC. It yields the protein CASTDGTSGSYEQYF.

This chain links TRBV28 with TRBJ2-5, with 8 bases aligning to TRBD2. This CDR3 is built from 15 residues. CDR1 is MDHEN, CDR2 SYDVKM, per germline. J gave up 1 base and V 5 bases, and 6 bases lay outside the gene matches. The CDR3, as DNA: TGTGCCAGCAGTAATAGCGGGGCCTCCCAAGAGACCCAGTACTTC. It specifies CASSNSGASQETQYF. Combining the CDR3 with reference TRBV28 and TRBJ2-5 gives the whole variable domain DVKVTQSSRYLVKRTGEKVFLECVQDMDHENMFWYRQDPGLGLRLIYFSYDVKMKEKGDIPEGYSVSREKKERFSLILESASTNQTSMYLCASSNSGASQETQYFGPGTRLLVL.

The sample holds a few counts of this clonotype. The V gene is TRBV5-1, the J gene TRBJ2-1; 8 nucleotides align to TRBD2. V lost 0 bases, J lost 4 bases, and 3 bases stayed unmatched. Germline CDR1 is SGHRS and CDR2 is YFSETQ. The CDR3 runs 15 residues. In nucleotides, the CDR3 is TGCGCCAGCAGCTTGGTGGGACTAGAATACAATGAGCAGTTCTTC. It encodes CASSLVGLEYNEQFF.

The chain recombines TRBV18 with TRBJ2-5; possibly TRBD1 or TRBD2 for D (5 bases each). In germline, CDR1 is KGHSH, CDR2 LQKENI. The CDR3 runs to 14 residues. V was clipped by 4 bases and J by 3 bases, with 12 bases between them. This CDR3 is CASSLQGVKETQYF. The CDR3 nucleotides read TGTGCCAGCTCACTGCAGGGAGTCAAAGAGACCCAGTACTTC.

In its sample, this clonotype was seen many times. J is TRBJ1-5 and V is TRBV2; a weak D match, TRBD1 (6 bases). Trimming removed 6 bases from V and 3 bases from J, with 9 bases in between. The CDR3 consists of 13 residues. In germline, CDR1 is SNHLY, CDR2 FYNNEI. The chain's CDR3 is CASRDRNNQPQHF. CDR3 nucleotides: TGTGCCAGCAGAGACAGGAACAATCAGCCCCAGCATTTT.

As for this clonotype: This may be a read error: a much more frequent sequence differs by one nucleotide. The chain carries TRBV28 and TRBJ1-6, with no clear D. Germline CDR1 MDHEN, CDR2 SYDVKM. CDR3 length: 10 amino acids. The CDR3 region is CASMNSPPHF. The CDR3 DNA reads as TGTGCCAGTATGAATTCACCCCCCCACTTT.

This clonotype came up a few times. The chain recombines TRBV20-1 with TRBJ2-6; TRBD2 might be the D (5 bases). V was pared by 0 bases and J by 2 bases, with 11 bases between. The CDR3 is 16 residues long. Germline V gene data show CDR1 as DFQATT and CDR2 as SNEGSKA (reference sequence). The CDR3 protein is CSARDPSLPGANVLTF. In nucleotides, the CDR3 is TGCAGTGCTAGAGATCCTAGCCTGCCTGGGGCCAACGTCCTGACTTTC.

The rearrangement joins TRBV27 to TRBJ2-6; TRBD2 is a possible D gene (5 bases). CDR3 size: 16 residues. V gave up 3 bases and J gave up 1 base, with 10 bases separating them. CDR1 and CDR2 (germline): MNHEY, SMNVEV (reference sequence). As DNA, the CDR3 is TGTGCCAGCAGTTTCCTAGCTCCATCTGGGGCCAACGTCCTGACTTTC. Its protein product is CASSFLAPSGANVLTF.

Notes on this clonotype: A read error may produce the germline difference seen at one junction end. V and J are TRBV28 and TRBJ1-5, with D unclear. Germline V gene sequence: CDR1 MDHEN, CDR2 SYDVKM. The CDR3 runs 12 residues. CDR3 DNA: TGTACCAGCAGTCCCCCCCCGCAGCCCCAGCATTTT. Protein sequence: CTSSPPPQPQHF.

This clonotype was found many times. This CDR3 is CASSFTDFSGRAGEQYF. The CDR3 DNA sequence: TGTGCCAGCAGTTTTACGGACTTTAGCGGGAGGGCCGGGGAGCAGTACTTC. The chain is built from TRBV28 and TRBJ2-7, with 11 bases fitting TRBD2. This CDR3 spans 17 amino acids. V shed 3 bases, J shed 7 bases, and the junction held 14 bases outside the gene matches. CDR1 and CDR2 (germline): MDHEN, SYDVKM.

This sequence joins TRBV10-2 and TRBJ2-3, with 9 bases matching TRBD2. CDR1 and CDR2 (germline): WSHSY, SAAADI. With V trimmed by 8 bases and J by 4 bases, 10 bases remained unmatched. There are 15 residues in the CDR3. Here the CDR3 DNA reads TGCGCCAGCGGTTTTAGCGGGAGTAGCGCAGATACGCAGTATTTT. This encodes CASGFSGSSADTQYF.

This clonotype was picked up many times. The chain joins TRBV28 to TRBJ2-7, with a weak D call TRBD1 (5 bases). Germline CDR1 MDHEN, CDR2 SYDVKM. The CDR3 has 14 residues. Trimming shortened V by 7 bases and J by 7 bases, and 20 bases separated the two germline ends. CDR3 region: CASKLGLGLEEQYF. CDR3 coding DNA: TGTGCCAGCAAGTTGGGGCTAGGCCTGGAGGAGCAGTACTTC.